This record covers a single T cell receptor beta chain. The source of the sample is a study of blood T cell repertoires in COVID-19. The junction had 0 bases not matched to a gene; V was cut back by 6 bases and J by 5 bases. CDR3 length: 12 amino acids. Original analysis: Nucleated cell number was recorded as an estimate derived from reference gene primer amplification. Repertoires were generated with immunoSEQ multiplex PCR, while TCRdb's copy carries only in-frame clones and drops some. The V and J calls and the clone size are those of that table, but D and trimming were determined from the DNA. The sample lists around 130,000 clones, around four fifths occurring once.

The gene calls are TRBV12-3 or TRBV12-4 and TRBJ2-2, with 7 positions matching TRBD1. Sequenced material: peripheral blood. The TCR comes from a human donor in a cohort sampled during active COVID-19. The CDR3 nucleotides read TGTGCCAGCAGGACAGGGACCGGGGAGCTGTTTTTT. This encodes CASRTGTGELFF.